What follows describes a single TCR beta chain. What it binds is not known. The data are from a study of Tregs in tolerant kidney transplant recipients. Whole-study results and caveats: Tregs expanded with activated donor B cells seemed most donor-specific. No direct test of biological reproducibility was done here.

The table came from immunoSEQ multiplex PCR; TCRdb's copy has only in-frame clones and leaves some out. The data contain 46,000 or so clones, 75% to 95% of them singletons. CD4+CD25+CD127- Tregs, CD4+CD25- non-Tregs, CD4 and CD8 cells were sorted. An overnight rest at 37°C with about 220 IU/ml IL-2 preceded regulatory T cell sorting from thawed PBMCs. The sample consisted of Tregs from blood. The receptor was derived from a human donor in good health.

CDR3 nucleotide sequence: TGCGCCAGCAGCTTGGCGGTAGTGCAATACAATGAGCAGTTCTTC. Protein sequence: CASSLAVVQYNEQFF. The genes are TRBV5-1 and TRBJ2-1; D remains unclear. V lost 0 bases and J lost 4, with 11 bases in between. CDR3 length: 15 residues. Germline V gives CDR1 SGHRS, CDR2 YFSETQ.